These 16 T cell receptor beta chains share one sample of origin, sequenced in a study of identical twins. In TCRdb, the 5' RACE reads were re-called with MiXCR into one record per CDR3 protein. Here the sample spans roughly 350,000 distinct CDR3 sequences, roughly 10% being singletons. Sequenced material: naive T cells sorted from blood. The receptors stem from a woman aged 45-65 years in good health.

The table lists this clonotype with many counts. J is TRBJ2-3 and V is TRBV7-2; 8 nucleotides align to TRBD2. Looked up from germline, CDR1 is SGHTA and CDR2 is FQGNSA. Trimming took 5 bases from V and 6 from J; bases not matched to a gene: 7. The CDR3 runs to 14 residues. The CDR3 DNA follows: TGTGCCAGCAGCGTCCCGACTAGCGCGGATACGCAGTATTTT. Its translation: CASSVPTSADTQYF. The whole variable domain, remainder taken from reference TRBV7-2 and TRBJ2-3, is GAGVSQSPSNKVTEKGKDVELRCDPISGHTALYWYRQSLGQGLEFLIYFQGNSAPDKSGLPSDRFSAERTGGSVSTLTIQRTQQEDSAVYLCASSVPTSADTQYFGPGTRLTVL.

This clonotype was seen a handful of times. V usage is TRBV12-3 or TRBV12-4 and J usage is TRBJ2-3, with unresolved D. Trimming took off 6 bases at V and 7 bases at J, with 11 bases between the two ends. CDR3 length equals 12 residues. The chain's CDR3 is CASSPDSYTQYF. In DNA form, the CDR3 reads TGTGCCAGCAGCCCTGACTCATATACGCAGTATTTT.

In this sample, this clonotype turned up many times. The chain is built from TRBV12-5 and TRBJ2-1; 11 bases line up with TRBD2. The ends lost 7 bases at V and 4 bases at J; junction bases unmatched: 9. The length of the CDR3 is 16 residues. Germline V gene data show CDR1 as LGHNT and CDR2 as FRNRAP. CDR3 DNA: TGTGCTAGTGCCCCCGTGGGACTAGCGGATTACAATGAGCAGTTCTTC. Encoded protein: CASAPVGLADYNEQFF.

There are a few counts of this clonotype. The rearrangement joins TRBV20-1 to TRBJ2-3, with D perhaps matching TRBD2 (6 bases). V lost 3 bases and J 7 bases, leaving 20 bases between the germline ends. Germline CDR1 DFQATT, CDR2 SNEGSKA (reference sequence). CDR3 length equals 15 residues. This chain's CDR3 is CSASGRRGRDNTQYF. The CDR3 DNA reads as TGCAGTGCTAGCGGACGGCGGGGCCGGGATAATACGCAGTATTTT.

This chain joins TRBV29-1 and TRBJ2-3; no clear D gene. Germline V CDR1 and CDR2: SQVTM, ANQGSEA. Trimming took off 4 bases at V and 1 base at J, with 15 bases between the two ends. The CDR3 has 15 residues. The CDR3 sequence: CSVAVSWDGTDTQYF. The CDR3 coding sequence is TGCAGCGTTGCCGTGTCCTGGGATGGCACAGATACGCAGTATTTT.

This clonotype was seen many times. The chain employs TRBV19 and TRBJ2-4, with 7 bases fitting TRBD1. The germline V gene encodes CDR1 LNHDA and CDR2 SQIVND (reference sequence). CDR3 size: 18 residues. Trimming took 9 bases from V and 2 from J; bases not matched to a gene: 19. In nucleotides, the CDR3 is TGTGCCAGCCAACCGGGACAGCTAGGAGAGACGTCCAAAAACATTCAGTACTTC. Its translation is CASQPGQLGETSKNIQYF.

Worth noting for this clonotype: This sequence may be a read error, since a much larger clone differs from it by one base. The CDR3 does not end in the conserved phenylalanine or tryptophan, so this is likely a read error. This chain joins TRBV9 and TRBJ2-5, with a possible D match to TRBD1 (5 bases). Germline V gene data show CDR1 as SGDLS and CDR2 as YYNGEE. The V gene lost 0 bases and the J gene lost 0 bases, with 9 bases spanning the gap. This CDR3 is built from 15 residues. For the CDR3, the DNA is TGTGCCAGCAGCGTAGGATGGGGCAACCAAGAGACCCAGTACCTC. Translating it yields CASSVGWGNQETQYL.

J is TRBJ2-7 and V is TRBV5-4; 10 bases align to TRBD1. The V and J ends lost 7 bases and 1 base, in that order; junction bases with no gene match: 5. Germline-derived CDR1 and CDR2 are SGHNT and YYREEE (reference sequence). There are 14 residues in the CDR3. The CDR3: CASQPGQGSYEQYF. CDR3 bases: TGTGCCAGCCAGCCGGGACAGGGGTCCTACGAGCAGTACTTC.

This clonotype showed up just a few times. The chain links TRBV29-1 to TRBJ1-1; no clear D gene. Germline loops: CDR1 SQVTM, CDR2 ANQGSEA. V was trimmed by 4 bases and J by 3 bases, leaving 6 bases between them. The CDR3 totals 11 residues. In nucleotides, the CDR3 is TGCAGCGTTGTTGTGTACACTGAAGCTTTCTTT. Amino acid sequence: CSVVVYTEAFF.

This clonotype was counted between two and nine times. The rearrangement joins TRBV25-1 to TRBJ2-3, with 9 positions matching TRBD2. J lost 1 base, V lost 2 bases, and 7 bases had no gene match. CDR1 is MGHDK and CDR2 is SYGVNS in the germline V gene. The CDR3 spans 17 residues. This CDR3 reads CASSEGGRALGTDTQYF. In nucleotides, the CDR3 is TGTGCCAGCAGTGAAGGCGGGAGGGCGCTAGGCACAGATACGCAGTATTTT.

V is TRBV5-1 and J is TRBJ2-1; perhaps TRBD2 as D (6 bases). The CDR3 is 14 residues long. Trimming removed 0 bases at V and 6 bases at J, with 10 bases between. Germline V lookup: CDR1 SGHRS, CDR2 YFSETQ. Written as DNA, the CDR3 is TGCGCCAGCAGCTTGGTTCTAGCGAGCAATGAGCAGTTCTTC. Encoded protein: CASSLVLASNEQFF.

This clonotype was counted many times. The V call is TRBV12-3 or TRBV12-4, the J call TRBJ2-3, with no clear D. This CDR3 has 13 residues. Trimming shortened V by 3 bases and J by 2 bases, and 6 bases separated the two germline ends. The CDR3 sequence is CASSFPYTDTQYF. Here the CDR3 DNA reads TGTGCCAGCAGTTTCCCCTACACAGATACGCAGTATTTT.

This clonotype showed up many times. The rearrangement uses TRBV4-1 and TRBJ2-6; 7 nucleotides align to TRBD1. This CDR3 has 13 amino acids. The germline V gene encodes CDR1 MGHRA and CDR2 YSYEKL. V trimming: 8 bases; J trimming: 11 bases; junction bases outside the gene matches: 9. The CDR3 here is CASVGQVEDVLTF. DNA of the CDR3: TGCGCCAGCGTAGGACAGGTTGAGGACGTCCTGACTTTC.

The table lists this clonotype with a few counts. The chain has TRBV6-1 and TRBJ2-5; TRBD2 aligns across 9 bases. The ends lost 0 bases at V and 1 base at J; junction bases unmatched: 3. CDR1 MNHNS and CDR2 SASEGT come from the germline V gene. CDR3 length: 16 amino acids. CDR3 sequence reads: CASSEAASGIQETQYF. The DNA of the CDR3 is TGTGCCAGCAGTGAAGCCGCTAGCGGGATCCAAGAGACCCAGTACTTC.

This clonotype turned up a few times. DNA for the CDR3: TGCGCCAGCAGCGGGACTAGCAGGAGTTACAATGAGCAGTTCTTC. It encodes CASSGTSRSYNEQFF. The chain links TRBV5-1 to TRBJ2-1; 9 positions match TRBD2. The germline V gene has CDR1 SGHRS and CDR2 YFSETQ. V gave up 4 bases and J gave up 4 bases; unmatched junction bases: 6. This CDR3 contains 15 residues.

This clonotype was counted ten times or more. The V call is TRBV29-1, the J call TRBJ2-7; maybe TRBD1 (5 bases). The CDR3 spans 11 residues. CDR1 and CDR2 (germline): SQVTM, ANQGSEA. V was shortened by 1 base and J by 4 bases, with 5 bases between the two germline ends. The CDR3 nucleotides are TGCAGCGTTGAAGCAGGGTACGAGCAGTACTTC. Translation: CSVEAGYEQYF.